The text below deals with one T cell receptor beta chain. The antigen is not known. The data were taken from a study of shared clonotypes between healthy human individuals. Study information: Samples came from a couple of female and a few male donors aged 18 to 49. Study conclusions and caveats: Genetic and exposure-history diversity was limited by the few donors. In four donors, around 4.8% of naive CD4 clonotypes appeared in common.

Germline V gene sequence: CDR1 SQVTM, CDR2 ANQGSEA. The CDR3 sequence is 16 residues long. Researchers partitioned CD4+ cells into CD45RA+ naive and CD45RA-negative memory subsets. Some clones are missing from TCRdb's copy, which holds only in-frame ones; the method was immunoSEQ multiplex PCR. Of about 1.5 million clones detected, about 98% appear once; the ten largest clones hold about 0.45%. Material: naive CD4+ T cells sorted from blood. As to subset: CD45RA+ positively selected. The V and J genes are TRBV29-1 and TRBJ2-3, with 7 bases that match TRBD1. This clonotype was sampled from a man aged 25 to 40 in good health. The CDR3 sequence is CRITGATLVFADTQYF. The CDR3 DNA reads TGCAGGATTACAGGGGCCACCCTTGTCTTCGCAGATACGCAGTATTTT.